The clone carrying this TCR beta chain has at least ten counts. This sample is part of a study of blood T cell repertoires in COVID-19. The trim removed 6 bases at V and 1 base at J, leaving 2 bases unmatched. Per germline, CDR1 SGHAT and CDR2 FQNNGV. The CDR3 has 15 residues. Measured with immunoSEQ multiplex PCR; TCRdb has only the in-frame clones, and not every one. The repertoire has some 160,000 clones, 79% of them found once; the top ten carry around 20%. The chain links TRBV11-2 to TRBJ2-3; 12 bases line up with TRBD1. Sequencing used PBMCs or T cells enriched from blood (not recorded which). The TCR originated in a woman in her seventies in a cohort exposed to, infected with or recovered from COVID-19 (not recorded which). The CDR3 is CASSRDRGRTDTQYF. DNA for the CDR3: TGTGCCAGCAGTCGGGACAGGGGGCGCACAGATACGCAGTATTTT.